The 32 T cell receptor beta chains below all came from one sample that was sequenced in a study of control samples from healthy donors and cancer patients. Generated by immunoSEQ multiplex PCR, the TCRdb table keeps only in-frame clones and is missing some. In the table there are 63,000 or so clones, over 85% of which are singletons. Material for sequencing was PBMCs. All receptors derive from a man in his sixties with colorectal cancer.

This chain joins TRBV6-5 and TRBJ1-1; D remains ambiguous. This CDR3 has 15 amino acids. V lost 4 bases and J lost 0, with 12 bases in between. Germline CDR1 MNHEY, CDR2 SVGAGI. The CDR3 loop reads CASSSQRTVNTEAFF. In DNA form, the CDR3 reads TGTGCCAGCAGTTCCCAAAGGACGGTGAACACTGAAGCTTTCTTT.

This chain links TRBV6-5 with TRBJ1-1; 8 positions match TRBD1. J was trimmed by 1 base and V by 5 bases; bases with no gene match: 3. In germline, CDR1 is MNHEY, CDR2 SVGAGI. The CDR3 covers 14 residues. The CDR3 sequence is CASSKQGGNTEAFF. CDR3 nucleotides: TGTGCCAGCAGTAAACAGGGGGGGAACACTGAAGCTTTCTTT.

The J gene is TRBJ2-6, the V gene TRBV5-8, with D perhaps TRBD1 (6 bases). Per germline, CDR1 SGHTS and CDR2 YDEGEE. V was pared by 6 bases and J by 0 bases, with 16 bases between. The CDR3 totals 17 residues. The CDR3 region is CASIKGVPFSGANVLTF. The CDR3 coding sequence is TGTGCCAGCATCAAGGGGGTACCTTTCTCTGGGGCCAACGTCCTGACTTTC.

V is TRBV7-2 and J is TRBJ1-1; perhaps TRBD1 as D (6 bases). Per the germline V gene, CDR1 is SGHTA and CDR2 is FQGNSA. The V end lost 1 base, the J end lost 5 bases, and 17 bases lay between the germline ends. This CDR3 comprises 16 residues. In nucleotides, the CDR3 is TGTGCCAGCAGCTTAGTTCCATTGGGCAGGGGTACTGAAGCTTTCTTT. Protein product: CASSLVPLGRGTEAFF.

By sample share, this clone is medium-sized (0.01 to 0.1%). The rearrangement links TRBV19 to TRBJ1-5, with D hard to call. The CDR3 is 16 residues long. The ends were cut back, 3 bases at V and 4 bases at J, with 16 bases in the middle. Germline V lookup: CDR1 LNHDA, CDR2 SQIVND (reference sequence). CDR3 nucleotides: TGTGCCAGTAGTATTAACCCGGGGAGTAGAAATCAGCCCCAGCATTTT. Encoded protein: CASSINPGSRNQPQHF.

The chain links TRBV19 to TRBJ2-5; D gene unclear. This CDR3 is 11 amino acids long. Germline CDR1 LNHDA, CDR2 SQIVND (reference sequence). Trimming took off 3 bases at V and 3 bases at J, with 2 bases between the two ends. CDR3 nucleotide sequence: TGTGCCAGTAGTATGAAAGAGACCCAGTACTTC. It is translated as CASSMKETQYF. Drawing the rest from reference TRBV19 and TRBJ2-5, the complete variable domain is DGGITQSPKYLFRKEGQNVTLSCEQNLNHDAMYWYRQDPGQGLRLIYYSQIVNDFQKGDIAEGYSVSREKKESFPLTVTSAQKNPTAFYLCASSMKETQYFGPGTRLLVL.

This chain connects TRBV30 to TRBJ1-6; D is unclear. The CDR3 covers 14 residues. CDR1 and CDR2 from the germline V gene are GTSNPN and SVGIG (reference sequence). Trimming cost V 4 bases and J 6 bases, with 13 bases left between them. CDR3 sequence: CAWNKGVRNSPLHF. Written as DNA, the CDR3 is TGTGCCTGGAATAAGGGAGTTCGTAATTCACCCCTCCACTTT.

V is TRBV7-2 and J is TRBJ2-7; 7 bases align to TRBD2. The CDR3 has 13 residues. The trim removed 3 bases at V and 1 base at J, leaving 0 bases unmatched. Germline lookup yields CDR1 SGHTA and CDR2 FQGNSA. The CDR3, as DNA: TGTGCCAGCAGCTTCGGGGGGTCCTACGAGCAGTACTTC. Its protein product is CASSFGGSYEQYF. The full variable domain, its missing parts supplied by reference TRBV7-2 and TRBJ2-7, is GAGVSQSPSNKVTEKGKDVELRCDPISGHTALYWYRQSLGQGLEFLIYFQGNSAPDKSGLPSDRFSAERTGGSVSTLTIQRTQQEDSAVYLCASSFGGSYEQYFGPGTRLTVT.

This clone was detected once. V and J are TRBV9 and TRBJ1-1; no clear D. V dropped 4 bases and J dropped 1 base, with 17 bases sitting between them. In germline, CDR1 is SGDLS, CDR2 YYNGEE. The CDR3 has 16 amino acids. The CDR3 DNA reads TGTGCCAGCAGCCCCGGTCCTGTGTTTGGGAACACTGAAGCTTTCTTT. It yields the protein CASSPGPVFGNTEAFF.

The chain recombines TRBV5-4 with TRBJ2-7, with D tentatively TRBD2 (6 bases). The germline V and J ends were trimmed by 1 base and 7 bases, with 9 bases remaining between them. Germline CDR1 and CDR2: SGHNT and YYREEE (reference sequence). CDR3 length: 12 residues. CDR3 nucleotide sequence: TGTGCCAGCAGCTTGAGGGCGGGAGAGCAGTACTTC. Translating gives CASSLRAGEQYF.

The DNA of the CDR3 is TGTGCCAGCAAAGGCTCAGTTGATACGCAGTATTTT. This sequence encodes CASKGSVDTQYF. The chain couples TRBV2 to TRBJ2-3; D not resolved. The CDR3 runs to 12 residues. Trimming left V 7 bases short and J 6 bases short, with 11 bases between. Germline CDR1 reads SNHLY; CDR2 reads FYNNEI. The full variable domain, rest sourced from reference TRBV2 and TRBJ2-3, is EPEVTQTPSHQVTQMGQEVILRCVPISNHLYFYWYRQILGQKVEFLVSFYNNEISEKSEIFDDQFSVERPDGSNFTLKIRSTKLEDSAMYFCASKGSVDTQYFGPGTRLTVL.

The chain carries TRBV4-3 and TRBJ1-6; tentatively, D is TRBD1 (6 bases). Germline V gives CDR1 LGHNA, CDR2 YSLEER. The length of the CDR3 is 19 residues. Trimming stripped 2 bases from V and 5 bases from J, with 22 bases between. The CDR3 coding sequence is TGCGCCAGCAGCCAAAAGCTCCCGACAGGTTGGGACGATAATTCACCCCTCCACTTT. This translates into CASSQKLPTGWDDNSPLHF.

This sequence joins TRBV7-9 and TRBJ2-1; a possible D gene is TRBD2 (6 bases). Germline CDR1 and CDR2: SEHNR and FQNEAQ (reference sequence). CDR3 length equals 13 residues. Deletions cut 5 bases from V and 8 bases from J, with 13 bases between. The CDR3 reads CASSPTWRDEQFF. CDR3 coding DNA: TGTGCCAGCAGCCCTACCTGGAGGGATGAGCAGTTCTTC.

CDR3 bases: TGTGCCAGCAGCTTAAGGGCCACTCGCACAGATACGCAGTATTTT. Translating it yields CASSLRATRTDTQYF. The chain is built from TRBV7-4 and TRBJ2-3, with D hard to call. Trimming pared 2 bases from V and 1 base from J, leaving 10 bases between. Germline CDR1 SGHVT, CDR2 SQSDAQ. The CDR3 runs 15 residues.

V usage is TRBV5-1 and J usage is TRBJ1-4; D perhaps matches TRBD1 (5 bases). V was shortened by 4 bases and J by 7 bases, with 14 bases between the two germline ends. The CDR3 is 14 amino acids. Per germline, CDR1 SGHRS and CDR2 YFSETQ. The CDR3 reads CASSLSGIPEKLFF. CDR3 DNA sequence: TGCGCCAGCAGCCTATCAGGGATACCTGAAAAACTGTTTTTT.

CDR3 residues: CASSTPGANVLTF. CDR3 bases: TGTGCCAGCAGCACGCCTGGGGCCAACGTCCTGACTTTC. The V call is TRBV11-3, the J call TRBJ2-6; D is uncertain. The ends were cut back, 5 bases at V and 2 bases at J, with 4 bases in the middle. In germline, CDR1 is SGHNT, CDR2 YENEEA. CDR3 length: 13 residues.

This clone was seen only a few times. The CDR3 loop is CASSATGGGYSPLHF. The CDR3 DNA reads as TGTGCCAGCAGCGCCACGGGGGGCGGGTACTCACCCCTCCACTTT. This chain joins TRBV9 and TRBJ1-6; D perhaps matches TRBD1 (6 bases). CDR3 length equals 15 residues. With 3 bases removed from V and 10 bases from J, the gap between germline ends came to 17 bases. Germline CDR1 and CDR2: SGDLS and YYNGEE.

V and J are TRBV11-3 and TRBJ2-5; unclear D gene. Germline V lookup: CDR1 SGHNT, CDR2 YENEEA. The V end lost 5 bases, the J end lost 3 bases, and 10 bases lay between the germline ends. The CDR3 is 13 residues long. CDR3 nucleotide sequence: TGTGCCAGCAGCCCGGGTATGGAAGAGACCCAGTACTTC. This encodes CASSPGMEETQYF.

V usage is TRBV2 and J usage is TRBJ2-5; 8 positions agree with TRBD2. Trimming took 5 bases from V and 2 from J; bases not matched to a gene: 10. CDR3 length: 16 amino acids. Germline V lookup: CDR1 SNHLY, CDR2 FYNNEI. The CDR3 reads CASSNPRRGAQETQYF. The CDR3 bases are TGTGCCAGCAGTAACCCTAGGCGGGGGGCTCAAGAGACCCAGTACTTC. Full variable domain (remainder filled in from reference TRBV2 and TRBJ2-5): EPEVTQTPSHQVTQMGQEVILRCVPISNHLYFYWYRQILGQKVEFLVSFYNNEISEKSEIFDDQFSVERPDGSNFTLKIRSTKLEDSAMYFCASSNPRRGAQETQYFGPGTRLLVL.

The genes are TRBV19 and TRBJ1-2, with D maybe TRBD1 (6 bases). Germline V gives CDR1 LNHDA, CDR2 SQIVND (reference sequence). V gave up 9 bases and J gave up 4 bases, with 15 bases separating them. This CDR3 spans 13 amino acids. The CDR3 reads CASRQERSYGYTF. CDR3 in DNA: TGTGCCAGCCGACAGGAAAGAAGCTATGGCTACACCTTC.

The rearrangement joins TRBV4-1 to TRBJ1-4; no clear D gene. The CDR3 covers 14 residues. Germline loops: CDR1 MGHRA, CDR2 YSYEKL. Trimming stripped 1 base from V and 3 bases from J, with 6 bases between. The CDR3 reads CASSQGYSNEKLFF. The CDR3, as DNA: TGCGCCAGCAGCCAAGGGTATTCTAATGAAAAACTGTTTTTT.

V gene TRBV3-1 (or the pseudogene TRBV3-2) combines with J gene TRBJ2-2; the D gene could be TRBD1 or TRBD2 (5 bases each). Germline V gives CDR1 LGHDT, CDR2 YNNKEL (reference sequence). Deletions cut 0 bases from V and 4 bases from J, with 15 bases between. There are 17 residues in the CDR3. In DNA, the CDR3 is TGTGCCAGCAGCCAAGATTACGAGGGGTTAGTCACCGGGGAGCTGTTTTTT. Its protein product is CASSQDYEGLVTGELFF.

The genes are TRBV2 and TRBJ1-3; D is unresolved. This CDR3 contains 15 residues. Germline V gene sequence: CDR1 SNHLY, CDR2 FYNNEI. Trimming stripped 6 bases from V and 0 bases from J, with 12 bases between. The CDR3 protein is CASSYSVLSGNTIYF. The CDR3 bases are TGTGCCAGCAGCTACAGCGTTCTCTCTGGAAACACCATATATTTT.

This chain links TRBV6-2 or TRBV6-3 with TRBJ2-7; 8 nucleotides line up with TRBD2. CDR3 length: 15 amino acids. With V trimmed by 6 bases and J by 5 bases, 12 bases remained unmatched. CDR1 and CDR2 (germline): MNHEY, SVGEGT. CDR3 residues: CASSPFKTGGNEQYF. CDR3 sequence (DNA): TGTGCCAGCAGCCCTTTTAAGACGGGGGGGAACGAGCAGTACTTC.

CDR3 nucleotide sequence: TGTGCCAGCAGCGTCGGGACTGGGGGGAACACTGAAGCTTTCTTT. The encoded protein is CASSVGTGGNTEAFF. The chain has TRBV7-3 and TRBJ1-1, with D perhaps TRBD1 (5 bases). There are 15 residues in the CDR3. CDR1 and CDR2 from the germline V gene are SGHTA and FQGTGA. Deletions cut 5 bases from V and 1 base from J, with 14 bases between.

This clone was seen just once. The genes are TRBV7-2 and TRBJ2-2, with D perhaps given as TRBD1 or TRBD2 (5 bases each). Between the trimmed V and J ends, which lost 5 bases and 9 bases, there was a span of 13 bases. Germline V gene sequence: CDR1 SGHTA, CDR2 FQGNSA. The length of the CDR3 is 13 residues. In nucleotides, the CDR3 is TGTGCCAGCAGCCCCGGGGCTAGGCGGGAGCTGTTTTTT. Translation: CASSPGARRELFF.

CDR3 amino acids: CASSLGVGEAFF. In DNA form, the CDR3 reads TGTGCCAGCAGCCTAGGGGTCGGGGAGGCTTTCTTT. The V and J genes are TRBV14 and TRBJ1-1; D possibly corresponds to TRBD1 (5 bases). The CDR3 has 12 amino acids. Trimming removed 4 bases from V and 11 bases from J, with 14 bases in between. The germline CDR1 and CDR2 sequences are SGHDN and FVKESK. The entire variable domain, with the rest obtained from reference TRBV14 and TRBJ1-1, is as follows: EAGVTQFPSHSVIEKGQTVTLRCDPISGHDNLYWYRRVMGKEIKFLLHFVKESKQDESGMPNNRFLAERTGGTYSTLKVQPAELEDSGVYFCASSLGVGEAFFGQGTRLTVV.

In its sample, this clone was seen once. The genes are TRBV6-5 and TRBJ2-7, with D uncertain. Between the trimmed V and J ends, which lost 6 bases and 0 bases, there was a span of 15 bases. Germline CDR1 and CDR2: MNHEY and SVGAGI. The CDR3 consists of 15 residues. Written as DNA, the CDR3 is TGTGCCAGCAGAATAACGAGACAACCCTCCTACGAGCAGTACTTC. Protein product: CASRITRQPSYEQYF.

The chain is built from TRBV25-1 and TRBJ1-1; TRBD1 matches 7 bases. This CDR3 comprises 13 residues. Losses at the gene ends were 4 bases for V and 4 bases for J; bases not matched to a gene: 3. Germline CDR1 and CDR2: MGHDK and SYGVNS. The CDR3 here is CASSGQGATEAFF. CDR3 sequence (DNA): TGTGCCAGCAGTGGACAGGGAGCCACTGAAGCTTTCTTT. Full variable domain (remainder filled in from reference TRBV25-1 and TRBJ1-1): EADIYQTPRYLVIGTGKKITLECSQTMGHDKMYWYQQDPGMELHLIHYSYGVNSTEKGDLSSESTVSRIRTEHFPLTLESARPSHTSQYLCASSGQGATEAFFGQGTRLTVV.

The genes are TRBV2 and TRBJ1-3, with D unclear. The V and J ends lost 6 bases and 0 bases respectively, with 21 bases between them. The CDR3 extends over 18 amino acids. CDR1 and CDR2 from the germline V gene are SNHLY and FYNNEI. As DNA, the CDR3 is TGTGCCAGCAGGGCCCTGCGGGTATCGTCCTTCTCTGGAAACACCATATATTTT. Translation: CASRALRVSSFSGNTIYF.

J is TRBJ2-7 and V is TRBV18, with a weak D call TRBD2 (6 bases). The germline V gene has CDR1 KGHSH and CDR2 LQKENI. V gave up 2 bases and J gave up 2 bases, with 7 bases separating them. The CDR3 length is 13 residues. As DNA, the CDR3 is TGTGCCAGCTCACCAGCGGGGACCTACGAGCAGTACTTC. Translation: CASSPAGTYEQYF.

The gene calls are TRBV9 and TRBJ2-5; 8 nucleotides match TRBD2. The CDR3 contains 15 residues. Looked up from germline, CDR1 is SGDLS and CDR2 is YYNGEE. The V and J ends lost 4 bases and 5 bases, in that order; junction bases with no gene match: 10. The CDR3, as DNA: TGTGCCAGCAGCCCCCGCGGGGGGCCTGCGGAGACCCAGTACTTC. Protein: CASSPRGGPAETQYF.